The T cell receptor beta chain under discussion was sequenced for a study of naive and memory T cell subsets. Study results and limitations: This RNA-based method may be sensitive to activation-related transcript changes.

TCR cDNA received a 3' ligated oligonucleotide that carried a UMI. RNA was extracted from around 2.5 ml of whole blood of healthy adults. Unsorted total RNA, roughly 1 to 1,100 ng, was DNase treated before reverse transcription. Ligated cDNA underwent four rounds of PCR with nested alpha and beta constant region primers and SP2. Alpha and beta constant region primers primed reverse transcription for blood and skin samples. TCRdb used MiXCR to reprocess the 5' RACE reads, holding one entry per CDR3 protein. The repertoire consists of approximately 32,000 distinct CDR3 sequences, with 16% occurring once and the leading ten covering roughly 2.6%. Trimming at V came to 1 base and at J to 7 bases, leaving 8 bases not matched to a gene. In germline, CDR1 is SGHVS, CDR2 FNYEAQ. The CDR3 has 16 amino acids. A note on this clonotype: Its antigen is as yet unknown.

This chain joins TRBV7-6 and TRBJ2-1; 9 bases align to TRBD2. The receptor was isolated from a female donor in good health. The CDR3 is CASSLDGLAGNNEQFF. CDR3 sequence (DNA): TGTGCCAGCAGCTTAGACGGGCTAGCGGGGAATAATGAGCAGTTCTTC.